This T cell receptor (beta chain) stems from a study of T cells in Graves' hyperthyroidism and ophthalmopathy. Whole-study context: Peripheral blood sampling occurred at initial diagnosis, before any treatment.

The source material, RNA transcripts, was used to amplify TCR beta CDR3 regions. First-round RT-PCR of the TCR CDR3 relied on the HTBI primer set. Using its own MiXCR run on the multiplex PCR reads, TCRdb lists one record per CDR3 protein. The sample has hundreds of thousands of distinct CDR3 sequences, about two fifths seen once. This clonotype was seen just once. A much larger clone is a single base away; this may be a read error. Because the CDR3 is missing its conserved closing phenylalanine or tryptophan, this is likely a read error. Graves' hyperthyroidism was deemed stable absent ophthalmopathy progression within 18 months. Sample: blood. This sequence was found in a man aged 18 to 29 with Graves' hyperthyroidism.

Here the CDR3 DNA reads TGCAGCGTGGCCCCAGGCTCACCGAACACTGAAGCTTTCTCT. As protein: CSVAPGSPNTEAFS. The chain combines TRBV29-1 with TRBJ1-1; D unresolved. The CDR3 consists of 14 residues. Germline CDR1 SQVTM, CDR2 ANQGSEA. V lost 6 bases and J 1 base, leaving 15 bases between the germline ends.